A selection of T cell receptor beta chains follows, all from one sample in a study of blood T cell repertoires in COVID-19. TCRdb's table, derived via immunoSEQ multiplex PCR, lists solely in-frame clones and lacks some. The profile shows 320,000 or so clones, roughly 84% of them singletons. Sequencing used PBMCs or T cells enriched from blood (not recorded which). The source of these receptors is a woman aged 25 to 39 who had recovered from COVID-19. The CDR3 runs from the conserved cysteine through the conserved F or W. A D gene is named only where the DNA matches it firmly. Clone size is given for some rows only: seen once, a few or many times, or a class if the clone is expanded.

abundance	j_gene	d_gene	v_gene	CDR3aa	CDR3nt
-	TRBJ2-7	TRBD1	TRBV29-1	CSGTGVYEQYF	TGCAGCGGGACAGGGGTCTACGAGCAGTACTTC
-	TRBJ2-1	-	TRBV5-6	CASSSQWNEQFF	TGTGCCAGCAGCTCCCAGTGGAATGAGCAGTTCTTC
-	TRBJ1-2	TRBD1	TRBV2	CASRADRGRDYGYTF	TGTGCCAGCAGGGCTGACAGGGGGCGGGACTATGGCTACACCTTC
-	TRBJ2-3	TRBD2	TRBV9	CASSVVAGGLTDTQYF	TGTGCCAGCAGCGTAGTAGCGGGGGGCCTCACAGATACGCAGTATTTT
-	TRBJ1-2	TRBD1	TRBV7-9	CASSRGQGNYGYTF	TGTGCCAGCAGCCGGGGACAGGGGAACTATGGCTACACCTTC
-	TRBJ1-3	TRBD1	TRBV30	CAWRPGQNSGNTIYF	TGTGCCTGGAGGCCGGGACAGAACTCTGGAAACACCATATATTTT
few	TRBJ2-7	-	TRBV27	CASSSYRDFAYEQYF	TGTGCCAGCAGTTCTTACCGGGACTTCGCCTACGAGCAGTACTTC
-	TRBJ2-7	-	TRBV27	CASSFGLGGYEQYF	TGTGCCAGCAGTTTCGGATTGGGGGGCTACGAGCAGTACTTC
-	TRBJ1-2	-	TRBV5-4	CASSLAGLHYGYTF	TGTGCCAGCAGCTTAGCAGGGCTTCACTATGGCTACACCTTC
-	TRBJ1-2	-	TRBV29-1	CSVEGPGRGYGYTF	TGCAGCGTTGAGGGCCCGGGCAGGGGCTATGGCTACACCTTC
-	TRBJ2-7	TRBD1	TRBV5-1	CASSLGGTGSYEQYF	TGCGCCAGCAGCTTGGGGGGGACAGGGAGCTACGAGCAGTACTTC
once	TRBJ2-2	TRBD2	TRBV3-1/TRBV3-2	CASSTHGLAGGPANTGELFF	TGTGCCAGCAGCACACACGGACTAGCGGGGGGGCCCGCGAACACCGGGGAGCTGTTTTTT
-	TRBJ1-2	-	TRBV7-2	CASSFQQGDGYTF	TGTGCCAGCAGCTTCCAGCAAGGGGATGGCTACACCTTC
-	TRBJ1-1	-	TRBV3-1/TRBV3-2	CASSQESLPKAFF	TGTGCCAGCAGCCAGGAGAGTCTACCTAAAGCTTTCTTT
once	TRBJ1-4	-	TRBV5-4	CASSLSPRGSNEKLFF	TGTGCCAGCAGCTTGTCTCCCCGGGGTTCTAATGAAAAACTGTTTTTT
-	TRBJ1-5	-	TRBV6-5	CASSYRGINQPQHF	TGTGCCAGCAGTTACCGAGGCATTAATCAGCCCCAGCATTTT
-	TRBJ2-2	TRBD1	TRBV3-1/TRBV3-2	CASSQGLGQGVTGELFF	TGTGCCAGCAGCCAAGGATTGGGGCAGGGGGTGACCGGGGAGCTGTTTTTT
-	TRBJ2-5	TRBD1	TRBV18	CASSPTGTVSETQYF	TGTGCCAGCTCACCGACCGGGACAGTTTCAGAGACCCAGTACTTC